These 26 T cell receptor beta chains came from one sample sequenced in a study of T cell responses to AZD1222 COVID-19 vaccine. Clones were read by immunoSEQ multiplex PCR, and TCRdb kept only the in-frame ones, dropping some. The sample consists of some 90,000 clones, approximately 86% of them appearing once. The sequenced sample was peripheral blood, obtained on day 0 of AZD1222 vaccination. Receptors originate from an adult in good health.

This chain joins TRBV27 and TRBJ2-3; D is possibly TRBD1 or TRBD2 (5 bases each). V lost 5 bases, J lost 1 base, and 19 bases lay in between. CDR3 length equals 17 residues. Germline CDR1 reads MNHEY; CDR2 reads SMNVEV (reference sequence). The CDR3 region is CASSLSPRGVGTDTQYF. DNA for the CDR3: TGTGCCAGCAGTCTCTCCCCTCGGGGCGTAGGCACAGATACGCAGTATTTT.

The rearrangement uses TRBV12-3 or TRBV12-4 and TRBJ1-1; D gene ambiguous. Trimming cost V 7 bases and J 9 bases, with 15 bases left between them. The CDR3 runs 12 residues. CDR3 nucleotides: TGTGCCAGCACCCTGGGCGACACACAAGCTTTCTTT. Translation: CASTLGDTQAFF.

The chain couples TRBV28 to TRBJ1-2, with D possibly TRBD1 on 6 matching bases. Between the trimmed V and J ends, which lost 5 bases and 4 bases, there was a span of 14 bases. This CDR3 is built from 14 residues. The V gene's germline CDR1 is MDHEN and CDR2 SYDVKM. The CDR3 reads CASSTGALSYGYTF. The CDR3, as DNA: TGTGCCAGCAGTACGGGGGCGCTTAGCTATGGCTACACCTTC.

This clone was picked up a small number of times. CDR3 loop: CATSRTSGVNEQFF. In DNA form, the CDR3 reads TGTGCCACCAGCAGGACTAGCGGAGTCAATGAGCAGTTCTTC. V and J are TRBV15 and TRBJ2-1; 9 bases map to TRBD2. CDR3 size: 14 residues. The germline CDR1 and CDR2 sequences are LNHNV and YYDKDF (reference sequence). V lost 3 bases to trimming and J lost 6 bases; unmatched junction nucleotides: 3.

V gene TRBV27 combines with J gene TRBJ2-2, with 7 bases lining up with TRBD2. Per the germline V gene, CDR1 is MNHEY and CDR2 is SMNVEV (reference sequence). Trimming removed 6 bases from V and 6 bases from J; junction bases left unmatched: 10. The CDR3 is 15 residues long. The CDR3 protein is CASSFLVGGPGELFF. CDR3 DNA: TGTGCCAGCAGCTTTCTTGTGGGAGGGCCCGGGGAGCTGTTTTTT.

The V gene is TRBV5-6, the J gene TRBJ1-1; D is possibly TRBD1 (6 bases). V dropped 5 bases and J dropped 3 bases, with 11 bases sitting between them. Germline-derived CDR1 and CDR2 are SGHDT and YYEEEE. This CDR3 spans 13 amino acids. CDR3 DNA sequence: TGTGCCAGCAGGACAGGCGGGTACACTGAAGCTTTCTTT. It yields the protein CASRTGGYTEAFF.

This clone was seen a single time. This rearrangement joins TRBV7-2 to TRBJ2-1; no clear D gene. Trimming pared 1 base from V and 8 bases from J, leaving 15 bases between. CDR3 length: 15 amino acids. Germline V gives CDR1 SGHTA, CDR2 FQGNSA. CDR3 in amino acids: CASSLVGWRGDEQFF. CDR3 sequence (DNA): TGTGCCAGCAGCTTAGTAGGCTGGAGAGGCGATGAGCAGTTCTTC.

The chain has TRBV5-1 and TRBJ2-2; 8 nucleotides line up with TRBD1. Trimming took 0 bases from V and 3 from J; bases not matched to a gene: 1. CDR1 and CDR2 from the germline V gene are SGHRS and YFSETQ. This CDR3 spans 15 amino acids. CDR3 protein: CASSLADRDTGELFF. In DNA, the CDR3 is TGCGCCAGCAGCTTGGCGGACAGGGACACCGGGGAGCTGTTTTTT.

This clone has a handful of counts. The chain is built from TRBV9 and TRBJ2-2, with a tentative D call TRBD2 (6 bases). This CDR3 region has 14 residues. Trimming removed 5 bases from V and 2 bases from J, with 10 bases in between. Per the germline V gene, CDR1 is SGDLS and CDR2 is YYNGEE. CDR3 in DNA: TGTGCCAGCAGGGGACTGCTAAACACCGGGGAGCTGTTTTTT. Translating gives CASRGLLNTGELFF.

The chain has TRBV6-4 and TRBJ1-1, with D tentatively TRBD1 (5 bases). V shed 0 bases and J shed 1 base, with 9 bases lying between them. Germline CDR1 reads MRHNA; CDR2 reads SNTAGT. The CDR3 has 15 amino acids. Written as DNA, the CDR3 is TGTGCCAGCAGTGACTCCGGGGCGGGGAACACTGAAGCTTTCTTT. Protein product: CASSDSGAGNTEAFF.

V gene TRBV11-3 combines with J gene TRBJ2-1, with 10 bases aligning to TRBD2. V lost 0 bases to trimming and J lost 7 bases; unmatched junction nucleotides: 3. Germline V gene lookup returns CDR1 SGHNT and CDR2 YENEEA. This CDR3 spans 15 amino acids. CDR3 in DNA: TGTGCCAGCAGCTTAGAAGCGGGAGGGTGGAATGAGCAGTTCTTC. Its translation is CASSLEAGGWNEQFF.

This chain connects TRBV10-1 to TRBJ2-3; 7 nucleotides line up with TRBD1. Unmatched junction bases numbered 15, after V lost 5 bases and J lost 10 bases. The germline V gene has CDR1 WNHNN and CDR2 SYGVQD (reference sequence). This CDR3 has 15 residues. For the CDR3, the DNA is TGCGCCAGCAGTCCTGGACAGGCAGGACATGCATCGCAGTATTTT. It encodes CASSPGQAGHASQYF.

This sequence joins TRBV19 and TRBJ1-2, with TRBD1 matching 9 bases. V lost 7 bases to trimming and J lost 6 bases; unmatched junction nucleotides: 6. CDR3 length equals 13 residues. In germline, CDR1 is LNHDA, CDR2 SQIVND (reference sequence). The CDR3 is CASNPQGADGYTF. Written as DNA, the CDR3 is TGTGCCAGTAATCCACAGGGGGCGGATGGCTACACCTTC.

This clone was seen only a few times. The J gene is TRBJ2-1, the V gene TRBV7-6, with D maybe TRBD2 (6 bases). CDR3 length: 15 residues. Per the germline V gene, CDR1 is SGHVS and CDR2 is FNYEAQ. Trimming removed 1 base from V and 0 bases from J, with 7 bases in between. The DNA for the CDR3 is TGTGCCAGCAGCTTAGACGGGGGCTCCTACAATGAGCAGTTCTTC. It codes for CASSLDGGSYNEQFF.

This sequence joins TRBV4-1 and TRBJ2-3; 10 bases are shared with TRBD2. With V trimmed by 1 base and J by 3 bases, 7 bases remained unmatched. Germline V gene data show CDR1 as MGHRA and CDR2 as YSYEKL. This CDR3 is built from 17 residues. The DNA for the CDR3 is TGCGCCAGCAGCCAAGGGACGACTAGCGGGCCTACAGATACGCAGTATTTT. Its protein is CASSQGTTSGPTDTQYF.

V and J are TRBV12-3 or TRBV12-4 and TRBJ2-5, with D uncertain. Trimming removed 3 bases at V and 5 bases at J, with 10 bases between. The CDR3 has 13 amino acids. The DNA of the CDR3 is TGTGCCAGCAGTTTTAGTAGTCTGGAGACCCAGTACTTC. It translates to CASSFSSLETQYF.

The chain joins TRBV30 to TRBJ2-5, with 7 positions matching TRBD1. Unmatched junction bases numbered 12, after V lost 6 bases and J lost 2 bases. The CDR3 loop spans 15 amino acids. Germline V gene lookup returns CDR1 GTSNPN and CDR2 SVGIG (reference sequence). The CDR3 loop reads CACTPLGTVQETQYF. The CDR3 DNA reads TGTGCCTGCACACCCCTCGGGACAGTACAAGAGACCCAGTACTTC.

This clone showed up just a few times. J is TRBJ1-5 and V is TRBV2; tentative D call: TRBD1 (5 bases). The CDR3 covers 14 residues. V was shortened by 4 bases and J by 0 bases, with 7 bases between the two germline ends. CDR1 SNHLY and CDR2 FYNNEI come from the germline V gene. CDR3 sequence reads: CASSGTISNQPQHF. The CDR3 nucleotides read TGTGCCAGCAGTGGGACAATTAGCAATCAGCCCCAGCATTTT.

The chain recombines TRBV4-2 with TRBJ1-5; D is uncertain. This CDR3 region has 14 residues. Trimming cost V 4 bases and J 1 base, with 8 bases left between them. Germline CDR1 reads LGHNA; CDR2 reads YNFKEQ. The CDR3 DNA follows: TGTGCCAGCAGCCGCGAGGACAGCAATCAGCCCCAGCATTTT. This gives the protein CASSREDSNQPQHF.

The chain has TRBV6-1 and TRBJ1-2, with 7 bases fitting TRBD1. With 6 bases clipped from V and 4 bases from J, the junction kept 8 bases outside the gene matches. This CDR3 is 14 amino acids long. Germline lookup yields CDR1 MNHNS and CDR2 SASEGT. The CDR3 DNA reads TGTGCCAGCAGAAAAGACAGGGCCGTCTATGGCTACACCTTC. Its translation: CASRKDRAVYGYTF.

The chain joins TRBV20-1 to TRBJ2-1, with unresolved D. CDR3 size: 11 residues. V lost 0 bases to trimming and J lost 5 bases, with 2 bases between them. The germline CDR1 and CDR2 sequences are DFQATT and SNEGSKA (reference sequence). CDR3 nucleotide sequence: TGCAGTGCTAGAGACAACAATGAGCAGTTCTTC. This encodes CSARDNNEQFF.

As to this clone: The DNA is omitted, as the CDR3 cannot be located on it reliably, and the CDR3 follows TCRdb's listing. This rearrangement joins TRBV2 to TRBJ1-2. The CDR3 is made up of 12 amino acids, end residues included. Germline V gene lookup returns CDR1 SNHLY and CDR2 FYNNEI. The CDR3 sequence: CASILGNSGYTF.

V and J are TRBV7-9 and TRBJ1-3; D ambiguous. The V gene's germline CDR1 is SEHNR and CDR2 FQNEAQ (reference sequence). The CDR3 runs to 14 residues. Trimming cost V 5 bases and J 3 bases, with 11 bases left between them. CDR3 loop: CASSTAAVGNTIYF. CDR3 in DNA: TGTGCCAGCAGCACCGCCGCGGTTGGAAACACCATATATTTT.

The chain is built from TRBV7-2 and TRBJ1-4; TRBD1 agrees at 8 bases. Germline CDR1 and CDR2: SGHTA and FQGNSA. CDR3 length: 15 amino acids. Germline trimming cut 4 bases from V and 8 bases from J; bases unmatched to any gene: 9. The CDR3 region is CASSYQGAGWEKLFF. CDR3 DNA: TGTGCCAGCAGCTACCAGGGGGCTGGATGGGAAAAACTGTTTTTT.

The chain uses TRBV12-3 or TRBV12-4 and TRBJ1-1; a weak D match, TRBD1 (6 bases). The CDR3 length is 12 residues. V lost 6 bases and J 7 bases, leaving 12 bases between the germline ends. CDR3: CASSYREIEAFF. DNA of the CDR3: TGTGCCAGCAGCTACAGGGAGATTGAAGCTTTCTTT.

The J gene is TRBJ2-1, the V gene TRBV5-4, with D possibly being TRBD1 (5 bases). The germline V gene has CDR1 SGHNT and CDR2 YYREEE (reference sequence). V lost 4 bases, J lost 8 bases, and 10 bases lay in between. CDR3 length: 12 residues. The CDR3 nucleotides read TGTGCCAGCAGCCCGGACACCTATGAGCAGTTCTTC. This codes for CASSPDTYEQFF. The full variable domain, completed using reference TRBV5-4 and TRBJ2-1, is ETGVTQSPTHLIKTRGQQVTLRCSSQSGHNTVSWYQQALGQGPQFIFQYYREEENGRGNFPPRFSGLQFPNYSSELNVNALELDDSALYLCASSPDTYEQFFGPGTRLTVL.